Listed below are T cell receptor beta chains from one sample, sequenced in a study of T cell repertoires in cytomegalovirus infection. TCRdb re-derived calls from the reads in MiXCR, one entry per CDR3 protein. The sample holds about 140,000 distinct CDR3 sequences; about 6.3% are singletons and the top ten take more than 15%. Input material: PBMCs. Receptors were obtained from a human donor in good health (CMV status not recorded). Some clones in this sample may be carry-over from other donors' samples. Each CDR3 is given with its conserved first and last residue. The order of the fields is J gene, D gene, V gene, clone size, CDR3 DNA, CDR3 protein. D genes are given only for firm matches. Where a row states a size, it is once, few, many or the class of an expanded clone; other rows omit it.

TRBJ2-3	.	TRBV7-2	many	TGTGCCAGCAGCTTAGAAGCAAGGGGGGGCCTATCTTCAGATACGCAGTATTTT	CASSLEARGGLSSDTQYF
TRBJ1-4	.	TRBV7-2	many	TGTGCCAGCAGCTTAGGGCAGCCGCGAGGGGCTAATGAAAAACTGTTTTTT	CASSLGQPRGANEKLFF
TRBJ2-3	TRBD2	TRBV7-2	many	TGTGCCAGCAGCTCGCGACTAGCGGGGGAGGTAGATACGCAGTATTTT	CASSSRLAGEVDTQYF
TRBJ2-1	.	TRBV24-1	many	TGTGCCACCAGTAGTACAGGGAGAGGGGACTACAATGAGCAGTTCTTC	CATSSTGRGDYNEQFF
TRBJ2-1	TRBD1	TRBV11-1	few	TGTGCCAGCAGCTTGTTCCAGGGGGACAATGAGCAGTTCTTC	CASSLFQGDNEQFF
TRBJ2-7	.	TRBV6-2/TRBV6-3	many	TGTGCCAGCAGGTTGGCAGGATTAAGCTACGAGCAGTACTTC	CASRLAGLSYEQYF
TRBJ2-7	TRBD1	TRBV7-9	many	TGTGCCAGCAGCTTAGGCTCCGGGACAGGGCACACCTACGAGCAGTACTTC	CASSLGSGTGHTYEQYF
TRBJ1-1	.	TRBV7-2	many	TGTGCCAGCAGACCGGGACGGAACACTGAAGCTTTCTTT	CASRPGRNTEAFF
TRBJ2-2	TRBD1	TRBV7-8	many	TGTGCCAGCAGCTTACAGGGGCCGAGACAGGGAAATACCGGGGAGCTGTTTTTT	CASSLQGPRQGNTGELFF
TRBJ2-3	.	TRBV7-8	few	TGTGCCAGCAGCTTAGTAGCCAGGGATACGCAGTATTTT	CASSLVARDTQYF
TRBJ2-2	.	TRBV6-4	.	TGTGCCAGCAGTGACAGGGACACCGGGGAGCTGTTTTTT	CASSDRDTGELFF
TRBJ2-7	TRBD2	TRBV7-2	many	TGTGCCAGCAGCCTAGGGAGCGGGGTTGCCGAGCAGTACTTC	CASSLGSGVAEQYF
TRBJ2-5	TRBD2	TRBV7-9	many	TGTGCCAGCAGCTCGACCTGGCGGGGGGTGGGAGAGACCCAGTACTTC	CASSSTWRGVGETQYF
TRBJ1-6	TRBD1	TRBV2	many	TGTGCCAGCACCGACAGGGTCCTTAACATTTCACCCCTCCACTTT	CASTDRVLNISPLHF
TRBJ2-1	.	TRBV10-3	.	TGTGCCACCAGAGGCCGGGATGAATACAATGAGCAGTTCTTC	CATRGRDEYNEQFF
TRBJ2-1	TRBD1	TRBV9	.	TGTGCCAGCAGCGTAGAAGGACAGGGTGAAAATGAGCAGTTCTTC	CASSVEGQGENEQFF
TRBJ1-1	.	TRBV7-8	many	TGTGCCAGCAGCTTAGTAGTGGCTATGAACACTGAAGCTTTCTTT	CASSLVVAMNTEAFF
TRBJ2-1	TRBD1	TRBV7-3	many	TGTGCCAGCAGCTTAATTGTCGGGACAGGCCTAGCCGGTGAGCAGTTCTTC	CASSLIVGTGLAGEQFF
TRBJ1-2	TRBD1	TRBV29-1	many	TGCAGCATATGGACAGGGCTCTATGGCTACACCTTC	CSIWTGLYGYTF
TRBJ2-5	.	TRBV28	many	TGTGCCAGCAGTTCCTTTAGTGGGGGGCGCGGAGAGACCCAGTACTTC	CASSSFSGGRGETQYF
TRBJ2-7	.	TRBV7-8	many	TGTGCCAGCAGCTTAGCGGGGGTCGCCTACGAGCAGTACTTC	CASSLAGVAYEQYF
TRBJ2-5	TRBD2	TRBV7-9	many	TGTGCCAGCAGCAGACTAGCGGGGGAGGAGACCCAGTACTTC	CASSRLAGEETQYF
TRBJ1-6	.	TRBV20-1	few	TGCAGTGCTAGGGGGACTGCAGATTCACCCCTCCACTTT	CSARGTADSPLHF
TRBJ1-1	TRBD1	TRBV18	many	TGTGCCAGCACACAGGGGGCTGGGACTGAAGCTTTCTTT	CASTQGAGTEAFF
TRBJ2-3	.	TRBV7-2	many	TGTGCCAGCAGCTCCAAGTTCACAGATACGCAGTATTTT	CASSSKFTDTQYF
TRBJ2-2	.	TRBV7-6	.	TGTGCCAGCAGCTTGGGGGGGCATGGCGGGGAGCTGTTTTTT	CASSLGGHGGELFF
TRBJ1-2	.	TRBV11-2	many	TGTGCCAGCAGAACTCTACGACGGGGCATAGAGGGGTATGGCTACACCTTC	CASRTLRRGIEGYGYTF
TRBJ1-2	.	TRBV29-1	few	TGCAGCGTCCGGATCCAACACGGAGAATCTTTTTATGGCTACACCTTC	CSVRIQHGESFYGYTF
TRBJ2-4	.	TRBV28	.	TGTGCCAGCAGTTTACTGTTAGCCAAAAACATTCAGTACTTC	CASSLLLAKNIQYF
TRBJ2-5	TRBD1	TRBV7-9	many	TGTGCCAGCAGTCCGATCGAACAGGGGGACCAGGAGACCCAGTACTTC	CASSPIEQGDQETQYF
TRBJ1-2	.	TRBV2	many	TGTGCCAGCAGTGAACGGCTAGCAGGGTATACTGGCTACACCTTC	CASSERLAGYTGYTF
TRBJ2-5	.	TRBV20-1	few	TGCAGTGCTAGAGTACGGACCTCAGTAGAGACCCAGTACTTC	CSARVRTSVETQYF